This entry lists 29 T cell receptor beta chains sequenced from one sample in a study of cytomegalovirus exposure and HLA in healthy donors. The PCR made use of 60 Vbeta and 13 Jbeta primers. Assay: immunoSEQ multiplex PCR; the TCRdb copy retains only in-frame clones and omits some. The table includes roughly 190,000 clones, about four fifths detected once. The sequenced material came from PBMCs. These TCRs come from a woman between 18 and 30 years old in good health and CMV-seronegative.

This clone has just one count. The genes are TRBV4-1 and TRBJ2-2; 8 bases agree with TRBD2. The germline gives CDR1 MGHRA, CDR2 YSYEKL. This CDR3 has 16 residues. The V segment lost 3 bases and the J segment 0 bases; nucleotides outside the gene matches: 3. The CDR3 reads CASSHLSGTNTGELFF. CDR3 coding DNA: TGCGCCAGCAGCCACCTTAGCGGGACGAACACCGGGGAGCTGTTTTTT.

This clone occurred once. V and J are TRBV27 and TRBJ2-1; D gene unclear. V was pared by 2 bases and J by 6 bases, with 5 bases between. The CDR3 consists of 12 residues. Germline-derived CDR1 and CDR2 are MNHEY and SMNVEV (reference sequence). The CDR3 here is CASSLNTNEQFF. The CDR3 bases are TGTGCCAGCAGTTTAAACACCAATGAGCAGTTCTTC.

The chain combines TRBV7-9 with TRBJ2-1, with TRBD2 matching 12 bases. CDR3 length equals 16 residues. With V trimmed by 1 base and J by 4 bases, 2 bases remained unmatched. CDR1 and CDR2 from the germline V gene are SEHNR and FQNEAQ (reference sequence). The CDR3 here is CASSLVGLAGYNEQFF. CDR3 nucleotide sequence: TGTGCCAGCAGCTTAGTCGGACTAGCGGGATACAATGAGCAGTTCTTC.

The chain employs TRBV7-8 and TRBJ1-4; possible D gene TRBD1, 5 bases. The CDR3 loop spans 14 amino acids. Trimming removed 3 bases from V and 4 bases from J, with 9 bases in between. The germline V gene encodes CDR1 SGHVS and CDR2 FQNEAQ. Here the CDR3 DNA reads TGTGCCAGCAGCTTTGACAGTCGTAATGAAAAACTGTTTTTT. Protein product: CASSFDSRNEKLFF.

The CDR3 region is CASSVDRTSTNEKLFF. CDR3 bases: TGTGCCAGCAGCGTGGACAGGACTAGCACTAATGAAAAACTGTTTTTT. The V and J genes are TRBV9 and TRBJ1-4; 7 positions agree with TRBD1. This CDR3 has 16 residues. The trim removed 2 bases at V and 2 bases at J, leaving 6 bases unmatched. CDR1 SGDLS and CDR2 YYNGEE come from the germline V gene.

The chain carries TRBV5-1 and TRBJ2-1, with TRBD2 matching 11 bases. V lost 3 bases, J lost 4 bases, and 3 bases stayed unmatched. Germline CDR1 and CDR2: SGHRS and YFSETQ. The CDR3 runs 15 residues. The DNA for the CDR3 is TGCGCCAGCAGCTCGACTAGCGGGATATACAATGAGCAGTTCTTC. The encoded protein is CASSSTSGIYNEQFF.

In this sample, this clone turned up once. The chain uses TRBV19 and TRBJ2-1; 8 bases fit TRBD2. The germline V gene encodes CDR1 LNHDA and CDR2 SQIVND (reference sequence). V lost 4 bases and J lost 6; bases outside the gene matches: 2. CDR3 length: 13 residues. CDR3 residues: CASSTLAGNEQFF. CDR3 sequence (DNA): TGTGCCAGTAGTACTCTAGCGGGCAATGAGCAGTTCTTC. The whole variable domain, filled in from reference TRBV19 and TRBJ2-1, reads DGGITQSPKYLFRKEGQNVTLSCEQNLNHDAMYWYRQDPGQGLRLIYYSQIVNDFQKGDIAEGYSVSREKKESFPLTVTSAQKNPTAFYLCASSTLAGNEQFFGPGTRLTVL.

The genes are TRBV28 and TRBJ1-4; D gene ambiguous. This CDR3 region has 15 residues. Per germline, CDR1 MDHEN and CDR2 SYDVKM. The V end was cut by 4 bases, the J end by 6 bases, with 15 bases between. CDR3 loop: CASSSLGEAYEKLFF. CDR3 in DNA: TGTGCCAGCAGTTCCCTTGGGGAGGCCTATGAAAAACTGTTTTTT.

This sequence joins TRBV11-3 and TRBJ1-4; D not certain. Germline V lookup: CDR1 SGHNT, CDR2 YENEEA. V was trimmed by 5 bases and J by 2 bases, leaving 12 bases between them. The CDR3 contains 15 residues. DNA of the CDR3: TGTGCCAGCAGCGACCAGGCCAGCACTAATGAAAAACTGTTTTTT. Residues: CASSDQASTNEKLFF.

This chain connects TRBV14 to TRBJ2-3, with D uncertain. Trimming stripped 0 bases from V and 1 base from J, with 20 bases between. CDR1 and CDR2 from the germline V gene are SGHDN and FVKESK. There are 19 residues in the CDR3. The CDR3: CASSQDAFVAWSRTDTQYF. CDR3 sequence (DNA): TGTGCCAGCAGCCAAGACGCCTTTGTTGCATGGAGCCGCACAGATACGCAGTATTTT.

The chain has TRBV9 and TRBJ2-1; 9 bases agree with TRBD2. The trim removed 6 bases at V and 3 bases at J, leaving 4 bases unmatched. The germline V gene encodes CDR1 SGDLS and CDR2 YYNGEE. CDR3 length: 14 amino acids. This CDR3 reads CASTETSGYNEQFF. In DNA form, the CDR3 reads TGTGCCAGCACCGAGACTAGCGGCTACAATGAGCAGTTCTTC.

This chain connects TRBV7-6 to TRBJ1-2, with TRBD1 identical over 11 bases. The ends lost 1 base at V and 8 bases at J; junction bases unmatched: 6. CDR1 and CDR2 from the germline V gene are SGHVS and FNYEAQ. There are 15 residues in the CDR3. The CDR3 region is CASSLEPGQGEGYTF. CDR3 bases: TGTGCCAGCAGCTTAGAACCGGGACAGGGGGAAGGCTACACCTTC.

This chain uses TRBV27 with TRBJ2-2; the match to TRBD2 covers 8 bases. V gave up 4 bases and J gave up 0 bases; unmatched junction bases: 10. This CDR3 has 18 residues. Germline CDR1 and CDR2: MNHEY and SMNVEV (reference sequence). CDR3 residues: CASSSGGASATNTGELFF. DNA of the CDR3: TGTGCCAGCAGTTCCGGGGGGGCTAGCGCGACGAACACCGGGGAGCTGTTTTTT.

The rearrangement uses TRBV28 and TRBJ2-3, with 7 bases matching TRBD2. This CDR3 spans 13 amino acids. Germline V CDR1 and CDR2: MDHEN, SYDVKM. The ends lost 7 bases at V and 2 bases at J; junction bases unmatched: 3. CDR3 region: CASTGLDTDTQYF. The DNA of the CDR3 is TGTGCCAGCACAGGACTAGACACAGATACGCAGTATTTT.

This chain uses TRBV11-3 with TRBJ1-3; 7 nucleotides line up with TRBD1. J lost 2 bases, V lost 1 base, and 5 bases had no gene match. Germline V CDR1 and CDR2: SGHNT, YENEEA. The CDR3 consists of 16 residues. CDR3 amino acids: CASSLAGTDPGNTIYF. The CDR3, as DNA: TGTGCCAGCAGCTTAGCAGGGACAGATCCTGGAAACACCATATATTTT.

The V and J genes are TRBV29-1 and TRBJ2-2, with D possibly being TRBD1 (5 bases). The CDR3 runs to 13 residues. Germline CDR1 and CDR2: SQVTM and ANQGSEA. Trimming cost V 4 bases and J 5 bases, with 11 bases left between them. The CDR3 DNA is TGCAGCGTTGGTCAGGGTGTAACCGGGGAGCTGTTTTTT. Residues: CSVGQGVTGELFF.

The V gene is TRBV7-9, the J gene TRBJ1-2; D remains unclear. Germline CDR1 is SEHNR and CDR2 is FQNEAQ (reference sequence). This CDR3 is built from 12 residues. V lost 3 bases and J lost 4, with 6 bases in between. In DNA, the CDR3 is TGTGCCAGCAGCTTTCCCAGCTATGGCTACACCTTC. As protein: CASSFPSYGYTF.

The rearrangement links TRBV27 to TRBJ2-7; TRBD2 matches 12 bases. The CDR3 is 15 amino acids. The J segment lost 2 bases and the V segment lost 6 bases, leaving 5 bases of the junction unmatched. Looked up from germline, CDR1 is MNHEY and CDR2 is SMNVEV (reference sequence). In DNA form, the CDR3 reads TGTGCCAGCAGACCAAGGACTAGCGGGGCCTACGAGCAGTACTTC. Translated: CASRPRTSGAYEQYF.

The gene calls are TRBV9 and TRBJ2-1; 12 bases are shared with TRBD2. V trimming: 3 bases; J trimming: 12 bases; junction bases outside the gene matches: 4. This CDR3 has 13 residues. Germline lookup yields CDR1 SGDLS and CDR2 YYNGEE. The CDR3: CASSGTSGIPQFF. The DNA for the CDR3 is TGTGCCAGCAGCGGGACTAGCGGGATCCCGCAGTTCTTC. Looking up the rest from reference TRBV9 and TRBJ2-1 gives the full variable domain: DSGVTQTPKHLITATGQRVTLRCSPRSGDLSVYWYQQSLDQGLQFLIQYYNGEERAKGNILERFSAQQFPDLHSELNLSSLELGDSALYFCASSGTSGIPQFFGPGTRLTVL.

The chain is built from TRBV30 and TRBJ1-2; 11 nucleotides match TRBD1. CDR3 length: 14 amino acids. After removal of 8 bases from V and 8 bases from J, the junction contained 13 bases not matched to a gene. Germline V gene data show CDR1 as GTSNPN and CDR2 as SVGIG (reference sequence). The CDR3 DNA sequence: TGTGCCGGGACCCGGGACAGGGGGTTACGCGGCTACACCTTC. Amino acids: CAGTRDRGLRGYTF.

Remarks on this clone: One junction end does not reproduce the germline sequence, and a read error may be involved. This chain's CDR3 is CASSLSVSYASHF. The CDR3 DNA follows: TGTGCCAGCAGTTTATCGGTCTCCTACGCCTCTCACTTC. The gene calls are TRBV27 and TRBJ2-7; D unclear. The germline gives CDR1 MNHEY, CDR2 SMNVEV (reference sequence). This CDR3 region has 13 residues.

V is TRBV10-3 and J is TRBJ1-1; no definite D call. CDR3 length equals 16 residues. Germline V gives CDR1 ENHRY, CDR2 SYGVKD. Trimming removed 3 bases from V and 7 bases from J, with 21 bases in between. Here the CDR3 DNA reads TGTGCCATCAGTGACACGCTCGCCCGCGGGCTTAATGAAGCTTTCTTT. It is translated as CAISDTLARGLNEAFF.

This clone came up a few times. The rearrangement uses TRBV4-3 and TRBJ2-3, with TRBD2 matching 14 bases. This CDR3 comprises 19 residues. The J segment lost 2 bases and the V segment lost 0 bases, leaving 7 bases of the junction unmatched. The germline V gene encodes CDR1 LGHNA and CDR2 YSLEER. The CDR3 region is CASSQDRWGLAGDTDTQYF. The CDR3 coding sequence is TGCGCCAGCAGCCAAGATAGGTGGGGACTAGCGGGAGACACAGATACGCAGTATTTT.

V gene TRBV27 combines with J gene TRBJ1-1, with 7 bases matching TRBD1. V shed 7 bases and J 5 bases; nucleotides not matched to a gene: 19. This CDR3 region has 17 residues. Germline V gene lookup returns CDR1 MNHEY and CDR2 SMNVEV (reference sequence). This chain's CDR3 is CASTLTRTGAMGTEAFF. The CDR3, as DNA: TGTGCCAGCACCCTGACCCGCACAGGGGCCATGGGGACTGAAGCTTTCTTT.

CDR3 protein: CASSFAGDYGYTF. CDR3 sequence (DNA): TGTGCCAGCAGCTTTGCAGGGGACTATGGCTACACCTTC. The chain has TRBV5-6 and TRBJ1-2; D is possibly TRBD1 (6 bases). The ends were cut back, 2 bases at V and 3 bases at J, with 8 bases in the middle. This CDR3 is 13 amino acids long. The germline CDR1 and CDR2 sequences are SGHDT and YYEEEE.

The genes are TRBV4-2 and TRBJ1-1; 8 bases agree with TRBD1. The CDR3 extends over 14 amino acids. Germline trimming cut 4 bases from V and 5 bases from J; bases unmatched to any gene: 6. CDR1 and CDR2 (germline): LGHNA, YNFKEQ. The CDR3 region is CASSPGQGGTEAFF. CDR3 sequence (DNA): TGTGCCAGCAGCCCCGGACAGGGTGGGACTGAAGCTTTCTTT.

V and J are TRBV27 and TRBJ2-2, with 9 positions matching TRBD2. V lost 2 bases and J lost 4; bases outside the gene matches: 5. The CDR3 runs to 16 residues. Germline V lookup: CDR1 MNHEY, CDR2 SMNVEV (reference sequence). The CDR3 DNA is TGTGCCAGCAGTTTAGACGCGGGAGGGCGCACCGGGGAGCTGTTTTTT. Its protein is CASSLDAGGRTGELFF.

This clone was observed once. This rearrangement joins TRBV7-9 to TRBJ2-7, with D possibly TRBD1 on 5 matching bases. This CDR3 region has 12 residues. Germline V CDR1 and CDR2: SEHNR, FQNEAQ (reference sequence). V lost 6 bases and J 2 bases, leaving 8 bases between the germline ends. The CDR3 bases are TGTGCCAGCAGTTGGACACCCTACGAGCAGTACTTC. Translated, it gives CASSWTPYEQYF. The variable domain in full, with the rest retrieved from reference TRBV7-9 and TRBJ2-7, is DTGVSQNPRHKITKRGQNVTFRCDPISEHNRLYWYRQTLGQGPEFLTYFQNEAQLEKSRLLSDRFSAERPKGSFSTLEIQRTEQGDSAMYLCASSWTPYEQYFGPGTRLTVT.

Comments on this clone: Relative to the germline gene, one junction end is altered; a read error may explain this. This chain links TRBV7-9 with TRBJ1-1, with D perhaps matching TRBD1 (6 bases). Germline lookup yields CDR1 SEHNR and CDR2 FQNEAQ (reference sequence). The CDR3 extends over 14 amino acids. CDR3 region: CSSSLGGAGTEAFF. The CDR3 DNA reads as TGTTCCAGCAGCTTGGGGGGGGCAGGGACTGAAGCTTTCTTT.